This entry is about one TCR beta chain. This clone's antigen is unknown. Per-nucleotide qualities are absent, and no much larger clonotype sits a single base away. This sample was taken from a study of OX40 agonist ivuxolimab in advanced cancers. About the investigation overall: Ivuxolimab was a fully human IgG2 agonistic monoclonal antibody targeting the costimulatory receptor OX40 (CD134). Intravenous ivuxolimab was administered to patients every 2 weeks at six dose levels: 0.01, 0.1, 0.3, 1.5, 3 and 10 mg/kg. Patients were allowed to have had prior anti-PD-1, anti-PD-L1 or anti-CTLA-4 therapy, and approximately 39% of the dose-escalation patients had been treated with checkpoint inhibitors. The paper covers the monotherapy dose-escalation part of the phase I ivuxolimab trial, which included N ≈ 50 patients. Peripheral TCRbeta sequencing was intended to test whether TCR sequence diversity was altered and clonal T-cell expansion was caused by ivuxolimab. The dose-escalation cohort was 82.7% male with a mean age of approximately 59 years, ranging from roughly 23 to 90. Partial responses were achieved by three dose-escalation patients, of whom one had hepatocellular carcinoma and two had cutaneous melanoma. Of the roughly 50 dose-escalation patients, hepatocellular carcinoma was present in roughly 19, melanoma in around 15, renal cell carcinoma in 9 and head and neck cancer in 9. What the authors observed across the whole study: Antigen specificity was not determined for the clonally expanded peripheral T cells. Low levels of normalized T-cell clonal expansion were also seen in some patients who did not respond. Partial responders in the 0.1-3.0 mg/kg groups had among the lowest normalized peripheral clonal expansion, especially among CD8+ T cells. After ivuxolimab, CD8+ T cells had more expanded clones than CD4+ T cells on average. At doses of 0.1 to 3.0 mg/kg, clonal expansion of both CD4+ and CD8+ T cells in blood was seen between baseline and week 6.

CDR1 and CDR2 (SGDLS, YYNGEE) derive from the germline V gene. V is shortened by 3 bases, J by 5 bases, and the region joining them spans 8 bases. Its CDR3 holds 13 amino acids, cysteine through phenylalanine. Kept here is only the CDR3 DNA, which spans 39 bases and is read in frame from base 1. Patients with autoimmune disease history or receiving systemic immunosuppression were excluded from the trial. Peripheral blood for TCR sequencing was collected from all dose cohorts at baseline, on cycle 4 day 1, and on cycle 7 day 1. The samples were taken from a phase I, first-in-human, multicenter, open-label dose-escalation trial of ivuxolimab. Adults with locally advanced or metastatic melanoma, renal cell carcinoma, hepatocellular carcinoma or head and neck squamous cell carcinoma were enrolled in the trial. Before TCR sequencing, CD4+ and CD8+ T cells were separately sorted from peripheral blood. Genomic DNA was isolated from the sorted cells so that the TCRbeta CDR3 region could be sequenced. The immunoSEQ Assay was used to sequence the TCRbeta CDR3 regions. TCRdb took this table from immuneACCESS and kept in-frame rearrangements with V and J called. Such tables lack part of the clones; where checked against another copy, unresolved V genes explain under half of the gap, and the rest is unexplained. This sample has fewer than 80,000 clones in its table, and 70% to 90% of those were observed once. 0.75% of the sample comes from the top ten.

The starting material was CD4+ or CD8+ T cells sorted from blood, obtained in a trial of the OX40 agonist ivuxolimab. The sequence was collected from an adult with an advanced solid tumor such as melanoma, head and neck, liver or kidney cancer. The rearranged segments are TRBV9 and TRBJ2-2; D gene: possibly TRBD2, on 6 matching bases. The DNA reads as follows: TGTGCCAGCAGCGCGGGACTTACCGGGGAGCTGTTTTTT. The resulting protein is CASSAGLTGELFF. The full variable domain, completed from the reference TRBV9 and TRBJ2-2 proteins outside the CDR3, reads DSGVTQTPKHLITATGQRVTLRCSPRSGDLSVYWYQQSLDQGLQFLIQYYNGEERAKGNILERFSAQQFPDLHSELNLSSLELGDSALYFCASSAGLTGELFFGEGSRLTVL.